Detailed here is one T cell receptor beta chain. This clonotype was picked up a small number of times. Its antigen is currently not known. No much larger clonotype is one base removed from it; base qualities were not supplied. This entry is derived from a study of naive and memory T cell subsets (dated by TCRdb to 2016 to 2017). About the investigation overall: An open-source, UMI-based TCR alpha and beta sequencing pipeline was applied to sorted naive and memory peripheral blood T cell subsets. IgG serology results and the functional CMV T cell responses were in complete agreement. RNA was DNase-treated and reverse transcribed with TCR constant-region primers, mostly using SuperScript III. Results the study describes overall, beyond this receptor: A clonotype was defined as a single alpha or beta chain sequence rather than as a paired alpha/beta receptor. The abundance of TCRs followed a power law with an exponent that differed between naive and memory subsets yet stayed consistent across the three individuals. RNA-based TCR counts may be influenced by expression changes linked to T cell activation and differentiation. The repertoire findings for the naive and memory subsets could not be validated, as no ground truth was available. In both CD4 and CD8 cells, going from naive through CM, EM and EMRA, the Gini index went up while Shannon and inverse Simpson diversity went down. A few larger clonotypes were present in naive repertoires, particularly the CD8 repertoires, and these clonotypes were possibly memory cells re-expressing CD45RA. After error correction, only a single occurrence was seen for over 90% of naive TCR sequences, so much steeper abundance distributions were produced than in memory subsets.

Trimming at the junction amounts to 0 bases on V and 1 base on J, and the germline ends lie 11 bases apart. The CDR3 sequence holds 15 residues, the cysteine and phenylalanine included. Only the CDR3 part of the read is kept: 45 bases, read in frame from the first base. CDR1 and CDR2 were assigned from the germline V gene as SGDLS and YYNGEE. From the second PCR step on, the TCR alpha and beta chain libraries were amplified in separate reactions. To determine each donor's CMV status, fresh PBMCs were stimulated overnight with CMV viral lysate, and IFNgamma production from CD4+ T cells was then assessed. CD4 T cells were positively selected with Miltenyi beads, followed by positive selection of CD8 T cells from the CD4-negative fraction. After staining for CD3, CD4, CD8, CD45RA, CD27 and a live/dead dye, cells were sorted on a BD Aria II into four subsets based on CD45RA and CD27. A few healthy volunteers provided blood, and the blood of each volunteer was split into CD4 and CD8 T cells and then into four differentiation subsets. Roughly 120 ml of peripheral blood was collected from each donor, and PBMC were isolated from the blood using Ficoll-Paque PLUS density-gradient centrifugation. Sorted cells were lysed in RLT buffer, after which RNA was extracted using a Qiagen RNeasy kit and stored at -80 degrees C.

Library preparation employed UMI-ligation and nested PCR. The beta constant-region primer consisted of an equimolar mixture of two oligonucleotides that together covered TRBC1 and TRBC2. Four rounds of PCR were used to amplify ligated cDNA, with nested alpha and beta constant-region primers being used together with the SP2 primer. A single-stranded oligonucleotide carrying the SP2 primer and a 12-nucleotide UMI was ligated to the 3' end of the cDNA by T4 RNA ligase 1. The ligation reaction was kept at 16 degrees C for about 18-24 hours. PCR2 was usually performed as a SYBR Green qPCR and halted at a preset threshold so that over-amplification would not occur. Agencourt AMPure XP magnetic beads were used for all purifications after the first. Libraries were quantified by Qubit and checked on a TapeStation, with a main peak expected near 650 bp. The pooled libraries were sequenced on an Illumina MiSeq using v2 2x251 paired-end kits, which usually yielded roughly 0.85-2.2 million reads per sample. Each sample's library went into the pool at about 4.2 nM, and roughly 4.5-8% PhiX was added to help with cluster recognition. The study's own analysis went as follows. FASTQ reads processed by Demultiplexor were assigned V and J genes by Decombinator through tag matching that tolerated a single base-pair mismatch. By using UMIs, Collapsinator corrected both sequencing errors and the frequency errors caused by PCR heterogeneity. TCRs were translated and CDR3s were extracted from the conserved cysteine to the FGXG phenylalanine by CDR3Translator, with non-productive sequences being flagged. Gini, Shannon entropy and inverse Simpson indices were computed after subsampling the repertoires to the same number of UMI-defined TCRs. Clonotype abundance distributions were fitted to a power law by maximum likelihood within the linear range. Similar UMI counts, unique TCR numbers and clonal distributions were obtained with the pipeline and with MIGEC on one naive CD8 sample. One analysis removed from the naive repertoire any naive TCRs that were also present in any memory subset from the same donor. Repertoires were searched for around 7,300 CMV-associated CDR3 sequences compiled from VDJdb and a published dataset. The public reads were reprocessed in TCRdb via fastp at Q25 and MiXCR, keeping in-frame beta chains. Under each unique CDR3 protein, matching rows form one entry showing the most common genes and DNA. The V and J calls come from TCRdb's annotation, not from the publication. This sample has about 140,000 distinct CDR3 sequences in its table, and around 21% of those were observed once. The ten largest clonotypes hold approximately 0.58% of the sample.

Specimen: naive CD8+ T cells from blood. The sample's cell subset or site label, in plain terms: naive T cells, CD45RA high CD27+. The chain employs TRBV9 and TRBJ2-7, with the identity of the D gene unclear. This receptor was obtained from a human donor in good health. The nucleotides read TGTGCCAGCAGCGTAGGGGTCGGCAATTCCTACGAGCAGTACTTC. Translated, it gives CASSVGVGNSYEQYF.